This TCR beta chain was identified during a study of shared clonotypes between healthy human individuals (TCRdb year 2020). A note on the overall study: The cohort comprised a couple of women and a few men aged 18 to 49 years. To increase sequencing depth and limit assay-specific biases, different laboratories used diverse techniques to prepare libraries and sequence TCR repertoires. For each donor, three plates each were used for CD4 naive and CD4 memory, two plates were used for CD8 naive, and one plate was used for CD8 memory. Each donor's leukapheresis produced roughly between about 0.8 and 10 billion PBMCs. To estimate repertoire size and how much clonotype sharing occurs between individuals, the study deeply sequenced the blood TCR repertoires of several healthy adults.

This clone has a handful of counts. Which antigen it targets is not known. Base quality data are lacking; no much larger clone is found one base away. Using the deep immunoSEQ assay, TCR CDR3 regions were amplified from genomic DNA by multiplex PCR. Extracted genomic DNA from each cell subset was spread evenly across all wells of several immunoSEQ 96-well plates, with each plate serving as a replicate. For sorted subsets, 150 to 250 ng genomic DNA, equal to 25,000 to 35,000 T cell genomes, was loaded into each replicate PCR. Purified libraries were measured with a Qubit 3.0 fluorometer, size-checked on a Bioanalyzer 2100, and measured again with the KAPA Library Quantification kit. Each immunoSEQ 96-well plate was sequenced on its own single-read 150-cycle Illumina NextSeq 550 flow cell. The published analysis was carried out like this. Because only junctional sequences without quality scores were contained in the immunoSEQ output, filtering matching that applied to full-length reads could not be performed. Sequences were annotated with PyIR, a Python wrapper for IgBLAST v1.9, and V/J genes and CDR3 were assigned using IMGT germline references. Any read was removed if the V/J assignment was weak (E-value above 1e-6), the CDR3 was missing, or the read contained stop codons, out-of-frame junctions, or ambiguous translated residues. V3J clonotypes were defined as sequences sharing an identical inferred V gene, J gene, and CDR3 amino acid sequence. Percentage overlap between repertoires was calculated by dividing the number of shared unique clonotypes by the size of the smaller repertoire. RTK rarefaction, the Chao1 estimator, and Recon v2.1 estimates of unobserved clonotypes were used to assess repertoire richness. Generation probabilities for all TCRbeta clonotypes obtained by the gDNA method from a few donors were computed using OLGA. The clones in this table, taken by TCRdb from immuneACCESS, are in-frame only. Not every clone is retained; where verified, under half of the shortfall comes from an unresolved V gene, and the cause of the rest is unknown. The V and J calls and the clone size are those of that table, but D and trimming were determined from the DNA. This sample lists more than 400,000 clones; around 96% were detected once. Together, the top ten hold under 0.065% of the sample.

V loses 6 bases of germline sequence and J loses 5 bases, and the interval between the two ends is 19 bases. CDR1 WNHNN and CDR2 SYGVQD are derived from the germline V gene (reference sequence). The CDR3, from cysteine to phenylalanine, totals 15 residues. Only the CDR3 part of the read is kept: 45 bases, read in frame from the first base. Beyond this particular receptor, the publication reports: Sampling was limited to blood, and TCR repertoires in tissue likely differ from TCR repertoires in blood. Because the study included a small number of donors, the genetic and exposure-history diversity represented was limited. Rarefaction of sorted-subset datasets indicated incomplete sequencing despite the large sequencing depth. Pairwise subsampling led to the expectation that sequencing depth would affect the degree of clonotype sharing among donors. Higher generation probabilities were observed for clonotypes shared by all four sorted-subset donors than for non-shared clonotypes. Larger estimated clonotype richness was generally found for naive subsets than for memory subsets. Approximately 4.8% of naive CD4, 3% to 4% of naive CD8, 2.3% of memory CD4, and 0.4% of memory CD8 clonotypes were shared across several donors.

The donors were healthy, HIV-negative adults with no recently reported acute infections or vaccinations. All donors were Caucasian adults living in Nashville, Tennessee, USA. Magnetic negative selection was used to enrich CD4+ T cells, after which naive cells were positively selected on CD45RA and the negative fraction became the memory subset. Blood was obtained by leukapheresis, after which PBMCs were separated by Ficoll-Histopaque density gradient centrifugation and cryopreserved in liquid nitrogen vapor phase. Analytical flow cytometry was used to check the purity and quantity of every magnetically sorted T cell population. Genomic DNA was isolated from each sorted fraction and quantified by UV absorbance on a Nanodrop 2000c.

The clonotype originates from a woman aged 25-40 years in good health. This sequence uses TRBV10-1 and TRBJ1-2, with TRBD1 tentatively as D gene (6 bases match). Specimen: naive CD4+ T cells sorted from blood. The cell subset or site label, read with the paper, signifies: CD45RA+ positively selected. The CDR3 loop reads CASSSGQLGPYGYTF. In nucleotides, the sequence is TGCGCCAGCAGCTCGGGACAACTTGGACCTTATGGCTACACCTTC.